The clone carrying this TCR beta chain was seen ten or more times. Its cognate antigen is unknown. The sample belongs to a study of metastatic and nonmetastatic thyroid tumors. Study findings and constraints: A significant increase in TCR beta diversity was reportedly seen in malignant thyroid tumors relative to benign nodules, in blood and tumor.

Under the authors' procedure: Differences in CDR3 between clinicopathological groups were drawn on to build a classifier intended to discriminate distant-metastatic papillary thyroid cancer patients. TCRdb re-clonotyped the PCR reads via MiXCR. These V and J calls originate from TCRdb's pipeline instead of the authors' own analysis. This sample has around 35,000 clones; 17% occur once, and the top ten carry under 5%. Per germline, CDR1 LGHDT and CDR2 YNNKEL (reference sequence). The ends were cut back, 2 bases at V and 5 bases at J, with 17 bases in the middle. This CDR3 contains 16 residues. Among the patients, none had received any treatment before thyroid surgery.

The TCR sequence derives from a female donor with papillary thyroid cancer or a benign thyroid nodule (not recorded which). Some clones in this sample may be carry-over from other donors' samples. The sequencing sample was made of blood. The chain employs TRBV3-1 and TRBJ2-3, with D perhaps matching TRBD2 (6 bases). The CDR3 reads CASSQPTGGGGDTQYF. In nucleotides, the CDR3 is TGTGCCAGCAGCCAACCCACCGGGGGAGGAGGAGATACGCAGTATTTT.